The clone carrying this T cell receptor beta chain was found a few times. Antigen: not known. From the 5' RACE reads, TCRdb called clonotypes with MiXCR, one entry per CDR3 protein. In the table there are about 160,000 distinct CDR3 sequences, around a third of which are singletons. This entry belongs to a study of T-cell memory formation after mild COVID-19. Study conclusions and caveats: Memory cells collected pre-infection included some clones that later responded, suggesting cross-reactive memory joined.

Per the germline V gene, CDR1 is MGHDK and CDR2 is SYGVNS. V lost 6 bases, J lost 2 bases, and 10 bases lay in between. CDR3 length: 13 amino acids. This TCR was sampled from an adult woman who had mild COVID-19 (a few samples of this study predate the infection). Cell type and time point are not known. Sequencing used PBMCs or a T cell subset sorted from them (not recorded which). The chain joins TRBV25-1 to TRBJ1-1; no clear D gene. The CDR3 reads CASRAQRNTEAFF. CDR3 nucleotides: TGTGCCAGCAGGGCCCAGCGAAACACTGAAGCTTTCTTT.